This TCR beta chain stems from a study of graft-versus-host responses after intestinal transplantation. CDR3 length: 15 residues. V gave up 8 bases and J gave up 5 bases, with 23 bases separating them. Germline assignment: CDR1 SQVTM and CDR2 ANQGSEA. Sequencing was performed with immunoSEQ multiplex PCR; in TCRdb, only in-frame clones are kept and a portion is missing. The sample holds around 120,000 clones; just over 90% are singletons and the top ten take more than 0.15%. For this clone: Antigen unknown.

The origin of this receptor is a human donor who received an intestinal transplant. This specimen consisted of unstimulated CD4+ T cells sorted from spleen or lymph node cells, obtained before intestinal transplant. J is TRBJ2-3 and V is TRBV29-1, with TRBD2 as a possible D gene (6 bases). The CDR3 sequence is CSTRSGDLIRDTQYF. The CDR3, as DNA: TGCAGCACGCGGTCGGGAGACTTAATTCGAGATACGCAGTATTTT.